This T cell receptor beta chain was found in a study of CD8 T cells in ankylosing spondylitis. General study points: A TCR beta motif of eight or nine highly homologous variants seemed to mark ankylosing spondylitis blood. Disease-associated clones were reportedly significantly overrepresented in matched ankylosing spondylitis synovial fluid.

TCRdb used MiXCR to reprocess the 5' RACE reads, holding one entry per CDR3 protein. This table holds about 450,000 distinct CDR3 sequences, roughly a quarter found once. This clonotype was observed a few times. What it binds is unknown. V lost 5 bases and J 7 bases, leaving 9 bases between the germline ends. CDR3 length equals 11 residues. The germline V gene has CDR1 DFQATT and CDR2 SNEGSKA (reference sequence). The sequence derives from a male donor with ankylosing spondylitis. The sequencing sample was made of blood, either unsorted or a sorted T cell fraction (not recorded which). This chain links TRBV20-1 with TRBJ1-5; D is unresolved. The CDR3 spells CSAGGWQPQHF. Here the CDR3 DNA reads TGCAGTGCTGGAGGTTGGCAGCCCCAGCATTTT.